The T cell receptor beta chain described here comes from a study of technical replicates of blood from a handful of donors. Profiling relied on immunoSEQ multiplex PCR, and the TCRdb table lists in-frame clones only, not all of them. The table lists fewer than 65,000 clones, around 87% of them singletons, with roughly 5% in the top ten. V gave up 5 bases and J gave up 4 bases, with 9 bases separating them. The CDR3 is 12 residues long. Germline-derived CDR1 and CDR2 are SQVTM and ANQGSEA. Sequencing was carried out using PBMCs. V is TRBV29-1 and J is TRBJ1-3, with D hard to call. This receptor was identified in a human donor in good health. Some clones in this sample may be carry-over from other donors' samples. This CDR3 is CSVPGVGNTIYF. For the CDR3, the DNA is TGCAGCGTTCCGGGAGTCGGAAACACCATATATTTT.